The present T cell receptor (beta chain) was sequenced within a study of human T cells and chemical hapten exposure. As for the study in general: TCR yield per sample varied, mainly due to pooled library volumes.

Time point in this sample: patch test 1, 2 weeks after DPC sensitization. Treatment specified: therapeutic diphenylcyclopropenone sensitization with weekly scalp DPC. With V trimmed by 0 bases and J by 0 bases, 10 bases remained unmatched. Germline loops: CDR1 DFQATT, CDR2 SNEGSKA (reference sequence). The CDR3 loop spans 17 amino acids. TCRdb re-analysed the RACE reads in MiXCR, keeping a single row per CDR3 protein. Here the sample spans around 380,000 distinct CDR3 sequences, about 4.8% being singletons. Sequencing was performed on whole blood, taken in connection with sensitization to the hapten diphenylcyclopropenone (DPC). This rearrangement joins TRBV20-1 to TRBJ1-1; 7 bases agree with TRBD1. The clonotype was recovered from a woman aged 50 to 65 with alopecia areata. Some clones in this sample may be carry-over from other donors' samples. In DNA, the CDR3 is TGCAGTGCTAGAGATCGGGGAACAGGGGTAATGAACACTGAAGCTTTCTTT. Residues: CSARDRGTGVMNTEAFF.